Each of the 27 T cell receptor beta chains below was sequenced from the same sample in a study of cytomegalovirus exposure and HLA in healthy donors. Primers included in the PCR were 60 Vbeta and 13 Jbeta primers. Profiling relied on immunoSEQ multiplex PCR, and the TCRdb table lists in-frame clones only, not all of them. This table holds about 120,000 clones, 77% found once. The sample comprised PBMCs. The receptor set was obtained from a man younger than 35 in good health and CMV-seropositive.

This chain uses TRBV6-6 with TRBJ1-1, with a weak D call TRBD1 (5 bases). Trimming shortened V by 0 bases and J by 4 bases, and 15 bases separated the two germline ends. The CDR3 runs to 16 residues. Germline loops: CDR1 MNHNY, CDR2 SVGAGI (reference sequence). The CDR3 coding sequence is TGTGCCAGCAGTTACTCCAGGGTGTTCGGGAGCACTGAAGCTTTCTTT. Translation gives CASSYSRVFGSTEAFF.

The chain couples TRBV9 to TRBJ2-3; TRBD1 might be the D (6 bases). This CDR3 is 14 amino acids long. The V gene lost 2 bases and the J gene lost 3 bases, with 10 bases spanning the gap. Germline V gene sequence: CDR1 SGDLS, CDR2 YYNGEE. This chain's CDR3 is CASSVGQLTDTQYF. The DNA for the CDR3 is TGTGCCAGCAGCGTCGGACAGCTTACAGATACGCAGTATTTT.

The chain joins TRBV7-8 to TRBJ1-1, with a weak D call TRBD1 (6 bases). Germline V gene data show CDR1 as SGHVS and CDR2 as FQNEAQ. This CDR3 has 14 residues. V was clipped by 2 bases and J by 2 bases, with 9 bases between them. As DNA, the CDR3 is TGTGCCAGCAGCTTAAACAGGGTCAACACTGAAGCTTTCTTT. Amino acid sequence: CASSLNRVNTEAFF.

The chain combines TRBV10-1 with TRBJ2-7; the D gene is possibly TRBD1 (6 bases). Germline V CDR1 and CDR2: WNHNN, SYGVQD (reference sequence). V was trimmed by 5 bases and J by 2 bases, leaving 13 bases between them. This CDR3 is built from 14 residues. The CDR3 DNA sequence: TGCGCCAGCAGTACGACAGGTTGGCCCTACGAGCAGTACTTC. This encodes CASSTTGWPYEQYF.

The chain employs TRBV5-1 and TRBJ1-1; weak D call: TRBD1 (6 bases). V shed 3 bases and J shed 4 bases, with 19 bases lying between them. The V gene's germline CDR1 is SGHRS and CDR2 YFSETQ. The CDR3 spans 16 residues. The CDR3 region is CASSSTRWGHGTEAFF. In DNA form, the CDR3 reads TGCGCCAGCAGCTCAACTCGGTGGGGGCACGGCACTGAAGCTTTCTTT.

This clone was recorded only once. The CDR3 protein is CASSLRTRQETQYF. CDR3 DNA sequence: TGTGCCAGCAGTTTGAGGACTCGACAAGAGACCCAGTACTTC. This chain links TRBV5-6 with TRBJ2-5, with D possibly matching TRBD2 (5 bases). Trimming cost V 5 bases and J 2 bases, with 13 bases left between them. CDR3 size: 14 residues. Germline V gene sequence: CDR1 SGHDT, CDR2 YYEEEE.

This clone occurred once. The same CDR3 is also encoded by other DNA sequences in this sample. The chain is built from TRBV9 and TRBJ2-1; no clear D. The CDR3 length is 13 residues. CDR1 SGDLS and CDR2 YYNGEE come from the germline V gene. Trimming took 0 bases from V and 6 from J, leaving 7 bases between them. Written as DNA, the CDR3 is TGTGCCAGCAGCGTAGGTTCGGGCAATGAGCAGTTCTTC. It specifies CASSVGSGNEQFF.

This clone showed up just once. V and J are TRBV30 and TRBJ2-5; 8 bases align to TRBD2. J lost 5 bases, V lost 2 bases, and 10 bases had no gene match. CDR1 and CDR2 from the germline V gene are GTSNPN and SVGIG (reference sequence). The CDR3 length is 15 residues. The chain's CDR3 is CAWSKGAGEGETQYF. CDR3 in DNA: TGTGCCTGGAGTAAGGGAGCGGGAGAGGGGGAGACCCAGTACTTC. Combining the CDR3 with reference TRBV30 and TRBJ2-5 gives the whole variable domain SQTIHQWPATLVQPVGSPLSLECTVEGTSNPNLYWYRQAAGRGLQLLFYSVGIGQISSEVPQNLSASRPQDRQFILSSKKLLLSDSGFYLCAWSKGAGEGETQYFGPGTRLLVL.

The chain has TRBV7-6 and TRBJ1-5; D is unclear. V dropped 1 base and J dropped 9 bases, with 4 bases sitting between them. The germline V gene has CDR1 SGHVS and CDR2 FNYEAQ. The CDR3 sequence is 11 residues long. In DNA, the CDR3 is TGTGCCAGCAGCTTAGACGGGCCCCAGCATTTT. This translates into CASSLDGPQHF. The complete variable domain, with remaining parts taken from reference TRBV7-6 and TRBJ1-5, reads GAGVSQSPRYKVTKRGQDVALRCDPISGHVSLYWYRQALGQGPEFLTYFNYEAQQDKSGLPNDRFSAERPEGSISTLTIQRTEQRDSAMYRCASSLDGPQHFGDGTRLSIL.

The J gene is TRBJ1-2, the V gene TRBV19; TRBD1 might be the D (5 bases). The CDR3 loop spans 11 amino acids. CDR1 LNHDA and CDR2 SQIVND come from the germline V gene (reference sequence). With 10 bases removed from V and 7 bases from J, the gap between germline ends came to 13 bases. The CDR3 coding sequence is TGTGCCACCCAGATGGGGGGTGGCTACACCTTC. Its protein is CATQMGGGYTF.

CDR3 nucleotide sequence: TGTGCCAGCAGCTTCGGGATGGGCACTGAAGCTTTCTTT. It encodes CASSFGMGTEAFF. The V call is TRBV7-6, the J call TRBJ1-1; no definite D call. V shed 3 bases and J shed 4 bases, with 9 bases lying between them. CDR1 is SGHVS and CDR2 is FNYEAQ in the germline V gene. This CDR3 has 13 amino acids.

This clone has more than one count but fewer than ten. The chain combines TRBV6-1 with TRBJ1-1; D unresolved. Germline V gives CDR1 MNHNS, CDR2 SASEGT. CDR3 length equals 14 residues. V lost 7 bases and J lost 1, with 13 bases in between. The CDR3 DNA sequence: TGTGCCAGCATTTTAGTGCGGGGGAACACTGAAGCTTTCTTT. Amino acids: CASILVRGNTEAFF.

This clone was seen a single time. The chain is built from TRBV19 and TRBJ1-3; D call uncertain. Trimming removed 5 bases at V and 0 bases at J, with 5 bases between. CDR1 is LNHDA and CDR2 is SQIVND in the germline V gene (reference sequence). The CDR3 runs to 13 residues. As DNA, the CDR3 is TGTGCCAGTAGTCGGGGCTCTGGAAACACCATATATTTT. Translation: CASSRGSGNTIYF. The variable domain in full, with the rest retrieved from reference TRBV19 and TRBJ1-3, is DGGITQSPKYLFRKEGQNVTLSCEQNLNHDAMYWYRQDPGQGLRLIYYSQIVNDFQKGDIAEGYSVSREKKESFPLTVTSAQKNPTAFYLCASSRGSGNTIYFGEGSWLTVV.

The chain carries TRBV9 and TRBJ2-1; 9 bases match TRBD2. Per the germline V gene, CDR1 is SGDLS and CDR2 is YYNGEE. V was clipped by 0 bases and J by 10 bases; unmatched bases: 8. CDR3 size: 15 residues. CDR3 sequence reads: CASSVESSGVGEQFF. In nucleotides, the CDR3 is TGTGCCAGCAGCGTAGAGTCTAGCGGGGTTGGAGAGCAGTTCTTC.

The chain is built from TRBV5-6 and TRBJ2-3, with 8 bases identical to TRBD2. With 4 bases clipped from V and 2 bases from J, the junction kept 9 bases outside the gene matches. The CDR3 length is 16 residues. CDR1 SGHDT and CDR2 YYEEEE come from the germline V gene. The CDR3 DNA reads as TGTGCCAGCAGCCCCCCAGCGGGAGACTTCACAGATACGCAGTATTTT. It translates to CASSPPAGDFTDTQYF. Complete variable domain (other parts from reference TRBV5-6 and TRBJ2-3): DAGVTQSPTHLIKTRGQQVTLRCSPKSGHDTVSWYQQALGQGPQFIFQYYEEEERQRGNFPDRFSGHQFPNYSSELNVNALLLGDSALYLCASSPPAGDFTDTQYFGPGTRLTVL.

The genes are TRBV14 and TRBJ1-1; 12 bases are shared with TRBD1. The V gene end was trimmed by 4 bases and the J gene end by 6 bases; junction bases not matched to a gene: 9. Germline values: CDR1 SGHDN, CDR2 FVKESK. The CDR3 is made up of 16 amino acids. The DNA for the CDR3 is TGTGCCAGCAGCCGGGACAGGGGGCTATCCGGCTCTGAAGCTTTCTTT. Protein product: CASSRDRGLSGSEAFF.

This clone showed up just a few times. The chain has TRBV29-1 and TRBJ1-1, with TRBD1 matching 8 bases. V lost 5 bases, J lost 6 bases, and 8 bases stayed unmatched. This CDR3 is built from 13 residues. Looked up from germline, CDR1 is SQVTM and CDR2 is ANQGSEA. This chain's CDR3 is CSVWPGGAAEAFF. The CDR3 DNA sequence: TGCAGCGTTTGGCCAGGGGGCGCGGCTGAAGCTTTCTTT.

The chain has TRBV5-1 and TRBJ1-1; D is unclear. The CDR3 runs to 12 residues. Germline lookup yields CDR1 SGHRS and CDR2 YFSETQ. V was clipped by 4 bases and J by 3 bases, with 7 bases between them. Here the CDR3 reads CASSVRDTEAFF. CDR3 bases: TGCGCCAGCAGCGTCCGGGACACTGAAGCTTTCTTT.

The chain couples TRBV5-1 to TRBJ2-7, with 12 bases aligning to TRBD2. From germline, CDR1 is SGHRS and CDR2 YFSETQ. This CDR3 has 16 residues. V shed 0 bases, J shed 0 bases, and the junction held 1 base outside the gene matches. The CDR3 nucleotides read TGCGCCAGCAGCTTGGGGACTAGCGGGAACTCCTACGAGCAGTACTTC. It is translated as CASSLGTSGNSYEQYF.

The chain is built from TRBV27 and TRBJ2-1; 10 nucleotides line up with TRBD1. The J segment lost 1 base and the V segment lost 7 bases, leaving 16 bases of the junction unmatched. Germline V gene lookup returns CDR1 MNHEY and CDR2 SMNVEV (reference sequence). The CDR3 has 19 residues. Here the CDR3 reads CASIRAYPGQGFSYNEQFF. CDR3 bases: TGTGCCAGCATAAGGGCCTATCCGGGACAGGGGTTTTCCTACAATGAGCAGTTCTTC.

J is TRBJ1-6 and V is TRBV5-4, with D perhaps TRBD1 (6 bases). Germline V gene data show CDR1 as SGHNT and CDR2 as YYREEE (reference sequence). CDR3 length: 15 residues. V was trimmed by 3 bases and J by 10 bases, leaving 17 bases between them. CDR3 bases: TGTGCCAGCAGCTCTAGCAGGGGAGTAGAGTCACCCCTCCACTTT. Its protein product is CASSSSRGVESPLHF.

The chain links TRBV6-5 to TRBJ2-7, with 7 bases identical to TRBD2. The CDR3 is made up of 15 amino acids. Losses at the gene ends were 6 bases for V and 0 bases for J; bases not matched to a gene: 8. From germline, CDR1 is MNHEY and CDR2 SVGAGI. As DNA, the CDR3 is TGTGCCAGCAGGTTCCTAGCGGCCACCTCCTACGAGCAGTACTTC. This translates into CASRFLAATSYEQYF.

Details on this clone: One end of the junction is discordant with germline, which a read error may explain. The chain has TRBV7-7 and TRBJ2-5; perhaps TRBD2 as D (5 bases). This CDR3 is 13 amino acids long. CDR1 is SSHAT, CDR2 FNYEAQ, per germline (reference sequence). CDR3: CASSYGDWETQYF. The CDR3 DNA sequence: TGTGCTAGCAGCTACGGGGATTGGGAGACCCAGTACTTC.

The genes are TRBV28 and TRBJ1-2; possible D gene TRBD1, 5 bases. V dropped 7 bases and J dropped 4 bases, with 10 bases sitting between them. Germline V gene lookup returns CDR1 MDHEN and CDR2 SYDVKM. CDR3 length: 12 amino acids. The CDR3 protein is CASTSGGYGYTF. The CDR3 DNA reads as TGTGCCAGCACCTCGGGGGGCTATGGCTACACCTTC.

V usage is TRBV14 and J usage is TRBJ2-1; 7 bases align to TRBD2. V was pared by 4 bases and J by 8 bases, with 11 bases of the junction left unmatched. The CDR3 has 15 residues. CDR1 is SGHDN and CDR2 is FVKESK in the germline V gene. The CDR3 DNA is TGTGCCAGCAGCCCATCTAGCGGAAGTTTCGATGAGCAGTTCTTC. Residues: CASSPSSGSFDEQFF.

The chain joins TRBV15 to TRBJ2-1, with 11 nucleotides matching TRBD2. CDR3 length: 15 residues. The germline gives CDR1 LNHNV, CDR2 YYDKDF (reference sequence). V shed 5 bases and J 4 bases; nucleotides not matched to a gene: 4. CDR3 residues: CATSGGLADYNEQFF. The CDR3, as DNA: TGTGCCACCAGCGGGGGACTAGCGGATTACAATGAGCAGTTCTTC.

This chain links TRBV6-5 with TRBJ2-5; unclear D gene. TRBJ2-7 explains the end of the DNA better; the J call may be wrong. CDR3 size: 13 residues. Germline V gene sequence: CDR1 MNHEY, CDR2 SVGAGI. The CDR3 reads CASSYPGAHEQYF. The CDR3 DNA is TGTGCCAGCAGTTACCCTGGAGCACACGAGCAGTACTTC.